Following are 15 T cell receptor beta chains from one sample sequenced in a study of T cells in women clearing cervical HPV infection. The protocol was immunoSEQ multiplex PCR, while the TCRdb copy is restricted to in-frame clones and leaves out a portion. The table counts roughly 34,000 clones; about 6.8% lies in the top ten. Sequences were obtained from blood buffy coat. The source is a woman aged 18-70 years with a cervical HPV16 infection that either progressed to CIN3+ or cleared (not recorded which).

Concerning this clone itself: Sequencing ends 3 residues short of the CDR3 end; the germline J gene provides the rest. The chain recombines TRBV7-9 with TRBJ2-7, with 8 bases aligning to TRBD2. The ends lost 3 bases at V and 4 bases at J; junction bases unmatched: 5. The germline gives CDR1 SEHNR, CDR2 FQNEAQ (reference sequence). This CDR3 region has 14 residues. This CDR3 reads CASSLGLGGYEQYF. Incomplete CDR3 DNA: TGTGCCAGCAGCTTGGGACTAGGAGGGTACGAG.

As to this clone: With the read ending 3 residues before the CDR3 end, the germline J gene is used to fill in that end. The chain links TRBV7-3 to TRBJ2-1; 7 bases agree with TRBD2. CDR1 is SGHTA, CDR2 FQGTGA, per germline. V shed 5 bases and J 3 bases; nucleotides not matched to a gene: 13. The CDR3 totals 17 residues. CDR3: CASSPTGGAGSYNEQFF. The covered CDR3 bases are TGTGCCAGCAGCCCGACCGGGGGAGCGGGGAGCTACAATGAG.

Worth noting for this clone: The observed sequence ends 3 residues before the CDR3 terminus, with the missing tail filled in from the germline J gene. The V gene is TRBV7-6, the J gene TRBJ2-3; TRBD2 is a possible D gene (5 bases). The CDR3 loop spans 16 amino acids. Germline V gene data show CDR1 as SGHVS and CDR2 as FNYEAQ. CDR3: CASSRALGDTAETQYF. The CDR3 bases that were read are TGTGCCAGCAGCCGAGCACTAGGAGACACCGCCGAGACG.

Regarding this clone: The sequence runs out 3 residues before the end of the CDR3; the remainder is reconstructed from the germline J gene. The V call is TRBV7-7, the J call TRBJ2-5; 9 positions match TRBD2. The CDR3 loop spans 18 amino acids. The germline gives CDR1 SSHAT, CDR2 FNYEAQ (reference sequence). The chain's CDR3 is CASGLGGLAGTPQETQYF. CDR3 DNA, as far as it was read: TGTGCTAGCGGCTTAGGGGGTCTAGCGGGAACACCCCAAGAGACC.

A remark on this clone: Coverage ceases 3 residues before the CDR3 finishes, and the germline J gene fills in the end. The rearrangement uses TRBV30 and TRBJ1-2; D is possibly TRBD1 (6 bases). The germline V gene has CDR1 GTSNPN and CDR2 SVGIG (reference sequence). The CDR3 length is 15 residues. Trimming took 4 bases from V and 4 from J, leaving 19 bases between them. The part of the CDR3 DNA that was read is TGTGCCTGGAACGCCGATTGGGGGCAAGGCTATGGC. This encodes CAWNADWGQGYG. The entire CDR3 is CAWNADWGQGYGYTF.

Worth noting for this clone: The read is 3 residues too short to cover the CDR3 end, so that end is filled in from the germline J gene. This chain connects TRBV20-1 to TRBJ2-3, with 11 bases identical to TRBD2. This CDR3 spans 19 amino acids. The ends lost 0 bases at V and 3 bases at J; junction bases unmatched: 14. CDR1 and CDR2 from the germline V gene are DFQATT and SNEGSKA (reference sequence). CDR3 in amino acids: CSAREVGIAGGFRTDTQYF. CDR3 DNA, as far as it was read: TGCAGTGCTAGAGAAGTCGGGATAGCGGGGGGGTTTAGAACAGATACG.

Points on this clone: Read data end 3 residues before the CDR3 end; the end is taken from the germline J gene. V usage is TRBV11-2 and J usage is TRBJ2-5; TRBD2 matches 7 bases. The CDR3 is 14 amino acids. V trimming: 3 bases; J trimming: 5 bases; junction bases outside the gene matches: 6. The germline CDR1 and CDR2 sequences are SGHAT and FQNNGV. The part of the CDR3 DNA that was read is TGTGCCAGCAGCTTGTGGGTCGGGGGGGAGACC. Protein sequence: CASSLWVGGET. The entire CDR3 is CASSLWVGGETQYF.

In the case of this clone: The read terminates 3 residues ahead of where the CDR3 ends, so the germline J gene completes it. This chain links TRBV20-1 with TRBJ1-4, with D unclear. V lost 4 bases, J lost 0 bases, and 9 bases lay in between. The CDR3 runs to 14 residues. Germline V gene data show CDR1 as DFQATT and CDR2 as SNEGSKA (reference sequence). The covered CDR3 bases are TGCAGTGCTAATGGTCCTACAACTAATGAAAAA. Encoded protein: CSANGPTTNEK. The full CDR3 is CSANGPTTNEKLFF.

A word on this clone: The missing CDR3 end, 3 residues past where the read stops, is filled in from the germline J gene. V is TRBV29-1 and J is TRBJ2-7, with TRBD2 matching 10 bases. V lost 6 bases and J lost 3; bases outside the gene matches: 8. Germline CDR1 and CDR2: SQVTM and ANQGSEA. CDR3 length: 14 amino acids. Partial CDR3 DNA: TGCAGCGTGATAGCGGGAGGTGGTGGCTACGAG. Translation gives CSVIAGGGGYE. The entire CDR3 sequence reads CSVIAGGGGYEQYF.

Note on this clone: Read sequence stops 3 residues before the CDR3 end, and the germline J gene provides the missing end. V gene TRBV7-8 combines with J gene TRBJ2-3, with 10 bases fitting TRBD2. The CDR3 is made up of 18 amino acids. With V trimmed by 3 bases and J by 4 bases, 13 bases remained unmatched. CDR1 and CDR2 (germline): SGHVS, FQNEAQ. The DNA read from the CDR3 is TGTGCCAGCAGCTTTCATCATAGCGGGAGGATGTTGTCAGATACG. It translates to CASSFHHSGRMLSDT. The whole CDR3 is CASSFHHSGRMLSDTQYF.

Measured by frequency, this clone is medium-sized. The missing CDR3 end, 3 residues past where the read stops, is filled in from the germline J gene. Other nucleotide sequences in the sample specify the same CDR3. The V gene is TRBV19, the J gene TRBJ1-2; 11 nucleotides align to TRBD1. This CDR3 region has 14 residues. Trimming removed 4 bases from V and 6 bases from J; junction bases left unmatched: 4. In germline, CDR1 is LNHDA, CDR2 SQIVND (reference sequence). The CDR3 protein is CASSSWTGGDGYTF. The DNA read from the CDR3 is TGTGCCAGTAGTAGTTGGACAGGGGGCGATGGC.

Note on this clone: The CDR3 end is not reached by the read, which stops 3 residues before it; the germline J gene fills it in. This chain uses TRBV7-9 with TRBJ1-5, with D possibly being TRBD1 (6 bases). The CDR3 is made up of 15 amino acids. CDR1 SEHNR and CDR2 FQNEAQ come from the germline V gene (reference sequence). Trimming removed 5 bases from V and 4 bases from J, with 15 bases in between. The CDR3: CASSPMGGQNQPQHF. The sequenced part of the CDR3 DNA is TGTGCCAGCAGCCCCATGGGGGGGCAGAATCAGCCC.

With regard to this clone: The read ends 3 residues early relative to the CDR3; the germline J gene fills the gap. The chain carries TRBV2 and TRBJ1-1; 7 nucleotides agree with TRBD1. With 7 bases clipped from V and 1 base from J, the junction kept 6 bases outside the gene matches. Germline V gene lookup returns CDR1 SNHLY and CDR2 FYNNEI. This CDR3 region has 14 residues. Partial CDR3 DNA: TGTGCCAGCACTAGGGGACAGCGGAACACTGAA. This codes for CASTRGQRNTE. The CDR3, in full, reads CASTRGQRNTEAFF.

A remark on this clone: The read comes to an end 3 residues before the CDR3 does, leaving the germline J gene to fill in the end. This chain uses TRBV19 with TRBJ2-7, with 10 bases lining up with TRBD2. The CDR3 loop spans 16 amino acids. The trim removed 0 bases at V and 1 base at J, leaving 3 bases unmatched. Germline values: CDR1 LNHDA, CDR2 SQIVND (reference sequence). The CDR3 here is CASSIDLAGVSYEQYF. Incomplete CDR3 DNA: TGTGCCAGTAGTATAGATCTAGCGGGGGTATCCTACGAG.

As to this clone: The sequence runs out 3 residues before the end of the CDR3; the remainder is reconstructed from the germline J gene. This chain links TRBV29-1 with TRBJ2-5; D perhaps matches TRBD1 (6 bases). Trimming removed 5 bases at V and 5 bases at J, with 12 bases between. Germline-derived CDR1 and CDR2 are SQVTM and ANQGSEA. The CDR3 length is 12 residues. CDR3 loop: CSVRGGRETQYF. The CDR3 DNA, read in part, is TGCAGCGTTCGAGGGGGTCGGGAGACC.